This T cell receptor beta chain was identified in a study of control samples from healthy donors and cancer patients. This table comes from immunoSEQ multiplex PCR, and its TCRdb copy is limited to in-frame clones, with some not included. Of over 200,000 clones listed, 82% are singletons. This CDR3 comprises 17 residues. Trimming removed 5 bases from V and 3 bases from J; junction bases left unmatched: 9. CDR1 and CDR2 from the germline V gene are LNHNV and YYDKDF (reference sequence). This TCR was sampled from a woman aged 55-70 years with lung cancer. The V call is TRBV15, the J call TRBJ2-3; 12 positions match TRBD2. The sample taken for sequencing was PBMCs. The CDR3 loop is CATSGILTSGRTDTQYF. For the CDR3, the DNA is TGTGCCACCAGCGGAATCCTAACTAGCGGGAGGACAGATACGCAGTATTTT.